The clone carrying this T cell receptor (beta chain) has just a few counts. Regarding donors, all were healthy bone marrow donors. Whereas donors were nominally healthy upon sampling, unrecorded immune exposures were probable. PCR employed 60 Vbeta and 13 Jbeta primers. Method: immunoSEQ multiplex PCR; TCRdb's copy keeps in-frame clones and lacks some. The sample contains about 150,000 clones, 70% to 85% of which appear only once. Trimming took 0 bases from V and 0 from J; bases not matched to a gene: 5. This CDR3 contains 17 residues. CDR1 and CDR2 from the germline V gene are ENHRY and SYGVKD. This entry is derived from a study of cytomegalovirus exposure and HLA in healthy donors.

This clonotype originated in a young man in good health and CMV-seronegative. The rearrangement links TRBV10-3 to TRBJ2-3; 8 nucleotides agree with TRBD2. The material sequenced was PBMCs. This CDR3 reads CAISESISGDSTDTQYF. DNA for the CDR3: TGTGCCATCAGTGAGTCGATTAGCGGGGACAGCACAGATACGCAGTATTTT.